This T cell receptor (beta chain) was retrieved from a study of blood T cell repertoires in COVID-19. Study in general: Whether acute or convalescent, the COVID-19 samples came from the United States, Italy and Spain. T cells, B-cell-depleted T cells, or PBMCs supplied cDNA or gDNA.

The length of the CDR3 is 12 residues. Germline-derived CDR1 and CDR2 are ENHRY and SYGVKD. Trimming left V 3 bases short and J 9 bases short, with 12 bases between. As originally analysed: Amplification from reference gene primers served as the basis for estimated nucleated cell counts. Produced via immunoSEQ multiplex PCR; TCRdb's table is partial and in-frame only. That table furnishes V, J and clone size, whereas the DNA furnished D and trimming. The repertoire has tens of thousands of clones, 86% of them found once; the top ten carry around 24%. This clone was detected only a few times. The V and J genes are TRBV10-3 and TRBJ2-7, with unresolved D. This clonotype was sampled from a woman older than 75 with acute or convalescent COVID-19. The specimen was peripheral blood. This chain's CDR3 is CAISEALVGQYF. CDR3 nucleotides: TGTGCCATCAGTGAAGCTCTAGTTGGGCAGTACTTC.